Included here is one T cell receptor beta chain sequence, with context. Antigen unknown. The CDR3 contains 16 residues. The germline V gene encodes CDR1 MNHNY and CDR2 SVGAGI (reference sequence). V was clipped by 2 bases and J by 3 bases; unmatched bases: 9. TCRdb keeps only in-frame clones here, not all; method: immunoSEQ multiplex PCR. The sample carries more than 100,000 clones, roughly 90% recorded once. This specimen belongs to a study of T cell responses to AZD1222 COVID-19 vaccine. Study-level information: Some second doses came at about 4 weeks and others at about 12 weeks; these were pooled. The study's findings and limits: White British donors predominated, females outnumbered males, and clonal diversity was possibly underestimated.

This receptor was taken from an adult in good health. This chain uses TRBV6-6 with TRBJ1-2, with TRBD1 matching over 7 bases. The sample in question was peripheral blood, obtained on day 0 of AZD1222 vaccination. Written as DNA, the CDR3 is TGTGCCAGCAGTTACGACAGGGAGTCCACGGACTATGGCTACACCTTC. Its protein is CASSYDRESTDYGYTF.